This T cell receptor beta chain was sequenced in a study of CD8 T cells in Susac syndrome. V lost 3 bases and J 2 bases, leaving 5 bases between the germline ends. From germline, CDR1 is SEHNR and CDR2 FQNEAQ (reference sequence). This CDR3 region has 12 residues. With random hexamers, reverse transcription was performed on about 0.5 to 1 ug of RNA. Amplification of TCR beta CDR3 spanned 54 Vbeta and 13 Jbeta via immunoSEQ multiplex PCR. Each CDR3 protein gets one entry after TCRdb re-called the immunoSEQ multiplex PCR reads with MiXCR. The table shows roughly 88,000 distinct CDR3 sequences, with around 96% occurring only once.

The sequence was collected from a human donor with Susac syndrome. The sequencing input was CD8+ T cells from PBMCs. The V gene is TRBV7-9, the J gene TRBJ2-7; D is unresolved. Here the CDR3 reads CASSFRAYEQYF. CDR3 coding DNA: TGTGCCAGCAGCTTTCGGGCCTACGAGCAGTACTTC.